Listed here are 15 T cell receptor beta chains from one sample, sequenced in a study of cytomegalovirus exposure and HLA in healthy donors. The PCR had 60 Vbeta and 13 Jbeta primers. The assay was immunoSEQ multiplex PCR, and TCRdb's table has in-frame clones only and misses some. The listing records under 95,000 clones. The sample taken for sequencing was PBMCs. The receptors here all came from a man between 18 and 35 years old in good health and CMV-seropositive.

The chain links TRBV9 to TRBJ2-5; 7 nucleotides line up with TRBD2. The CDR3 has 14 residues. After removal of 5 bases from V and 4 bases from J, the junction contained 8 bases not matched to a gene. Per the germline V gene, CDR1 is SGDLS and CDR2 is YYNGEE. The CDR3 DNA sequence: TGTGCCAGCAGTCCACGGGGGAGGGGAGAGACCCAGTACTTC. This sequence encodes CASSPRGRGETQYF.

Its frequency marks this clone as medium-sized. The chain recombines TRBV27 with TRBJ2-1, with D hard to call. Trimming shortened V by 2 bases and J by 0 bases, and 8 bases separated the two germline ends. Germline V CDR1 and CDR2: MNHEY, SMNVEV (reference sequence). The CDR3 consists of 15 residues. As DNA, the CDR3 is TGTGCCAGCAGTTTAGACACGAGCTCCTACAATGAGCAGTTCTTC. Its protein is CASSLDTSSYNEQFF.

The chain employs TRBV5-5 and TRBJ2-7, with unresolved D. Germline V gene lookup returns CDR1 SGHKS and CDR2 YYEKEE (reference sequence). Trimming shortened V by 0 bases and J by 2 bases, and 12 bases separated the two germline ends. This CDR3 is 15 amino acids long. As DNA, the CDR3 is TGTGCCAGCAGCTTGGAGAGTGGCAGGACCTACGAGCAGTACTTC. It yields the protein CASSLESGRTYEQYF.

V usage is TRBV5-1 and J usage is TRBJ1-4; D perhaps matches TRBD1 (5 bases). The CDR3 covers 14 residues. Germline CDR1 reads SGHRS; CDR2 reads YFSETQ. Between the trimmed V and J ends, which lost 3 bases and 5 bases, there was a span of 11 bases. The CDR3 reads CASSSEGRNEKLFF. The CDR3 region has the DNA TGCGCCAGCAGCTCCGAGGGGAGGAATGAAAAACTGTTTTTT.

This chain uses TRBV4-1 with TRBJ1-2; D is undetermined. Germline lookup yields CDR1 MGHRA and CDR2 YSYEKL. The ends were cut back, 0 bases at V and 0 bases at J, with 11 bases in the middle. The CDR3 is 16 residues long. CDR3 amino acids: CASSQDALKSNYGYTF. DNA of the CDR3: TGCGCCAGCAGCCAAGATGCCCTAAAGTCTAACTATGGCTACACCTTC.

The chain uses TRBV28 and TRBJ1-2; D not resolved. V lost 3 bases and J 6 bases, leaving 20 bases between the germline ends. The CDR3 spans 16 residues. CDR1 is MDHEN and CDR2 is SYDVKM in the germline V gene. The CDR3 DNA follows: TGTGCCAGCAGTTTCCCGATGACACCCAAATGGGATGGCTACACCTTC. Translating it yields CASSFPMTPKWDGYTF.

The chain employs TRBV4-1 and TRBJ1-5; D remains ambiguous. V shed 3 bases and J shed 4 bases, with 10 bases lying between them. Germline assignment: CDR1 MGHRA and CDR2 YSYEKL. CDR3 length: 14 amino acids. CDR3 sequence: CASSHWTQNQPQHF. CDR3 DNA sequence: TGCGCCAGCAGCCACTGGACTCAAAATCAGCCCCAGCATTTT.

The CDR3 DNA is TGCGCCAGCAGCTTGGTACTCTCTAATGAGCAGTTCTTC. This encodes CASSLVLSNEQFF. The chain combines TRBV5-1 with TRBJ2-1; D uncertain. V lost 0 bases and J 7 bases, leaving 8 bases between the germline ends. Per the germline V gene, CDR1 is SGHRS and CDR2 is YFSETQ. This CDR3 has 13 residues.

The V and J genes are TRBV20-1 and TRBJ1-5; D is undetermined. Between the trimmed V and J ends, which lost 5 bases and 5 bases, there was a span of 7 bases. The CDR3 contains 11 residues. Per the germline V gene, CDR1 is DFQATT and CDR2 is SNEGSKA (reference sequence). The CDR3 region has the DNA TGCAGTGCTTACAGAGATCAGCCCCAGCATTTT. This encodes CSAYRDQPQHF.

This chain joins TRBV28 and TRBJ1-2; no firm D call. From germline, CDR1 is MDHEN and CDR2 SYDVKM. The CDR3 length is 13 residues. V lost 2 bases and J 6 bases, leaving 10 bases between the germline ends. CDR3 coding DNA: TGTGCCAGCAGTTTAGCTTTAGGAGATGGCTACACCTTC. This encodes CASSLALGDGYTF.

The CDR3 region has the DNA TGTGCCAGCAGAGGAGAGGGACAGCCCCTGAACACTGAAGCTTTCTTT. This encodes CASRGEGQPLNTEAFF. The V call is TRBV27, the J call TRBJ1-1, with 7 bases lining up with TRBD1. CDR1 is MNHEY and CDR2 is SMNVEV in the germline V gene (reference sequence). CDR3 length: 16 amino acids. V was pared by 6 bases and J by 0 bases, with 10 bases of the junction left unmatched.

The chain joins TRBV4-1 to TRBJ2-7; D might be TRBD2 (6 bases). V dropped 1 base and J dropped 3 bases, with 13 bases sitting between them. Germline CDR1 and CDR2: MGHRA and YSYEKL. The CDR3 length is 15 residues. The CDR3 bases are TGCGCCAGCAGCCAAGTAACGGGGACTGGCTACGAGCAGTACTTC. Translating gives CASSQVTGTGYEQYF.

The chain carries TRBV5-1 and TRBJ2-2, with 8 bases that match TRBD1. The CDR3 length is 19 residues. In germline, CDR1 is SGHRS, CDR2 YFSETQ. Trimming took 0 bases from V and 6 from J; bases not matched to a gene: 16. The CDR3: CASSLGVGQGPVSAGELFF. The DNA for the CDR3 is TGCGCCAGCAGCTTGGGGGTTGGACAGGGCCCCGTCTCCGCCGGGGAGCTGTTTTTT.

V and J are TRBV25-1 and TRBJ1-6, with 8 nucleotides matching TRBD1. The length of the CDR3 is 15 residues. After removal of 5 bases from V and 6 bases from J, the junction contained 6 bases not matched to a gene. Germline assignment: CDR1 MGHDK and CDR2 SYGVNS. CDR3 bases: TGTGCCAGCAGTCCCTCTGACAGGGGTAATTCACCCCTCCACTTT. It specifies CASSPSDRGNSPLHF.

The rearrangement uses TRBV6-6 and TRBJ1-5; D call uncertain. V was cut by 0 bases and J by 1 base, with 7 bases left in between. Germline CDR1 MNHNY, CDR2 SVGAGI (reference sequence). The CDR3 runs 15 residues. The CDR3 region is CASSYSASSNQPQHF. CDR3 coding DNA: TGTGCCAGCAGTTACTCGGCATCCAGCAATCAGCCCCAGCATTTT.